This TCR beta chain was profiled in a study of cytomegalovirus exposure and HLA in healthy donors. The wider study: Researchers previously reported finding about 110 million unique TCR beta sequences from approximately 190 million T cells.

When sampled, the donors appeared nominally healthy, though they likely had unrecorded immune exposures. Worth noting for this clone: Its cognate antigen is unknown.

In the PCR, 60 Vbeta and 13 Jbeta primers were used. Assay used: immunoSEQ multiplex PCR; TCRdb lists only in-frame clones, some missing. The data contain fewer than 200,000 clones, around 80% of them singletons. Findings of the study overall: Later analysis suggested most CMV-associated TCR beta chains were HLA-restricted.

The germline gives CDR1 WNHNN, CDR2 SYGVQD (reference sequence). The CDR3 runs 13 residues. Trimming removed 0 bases at V and 5 bases at J, with 7 bases between. The chain recombines TRBV10-1 with TRBJ2-5; D not certain. The specimen sequenced was PBMCs. The source of this sequence is a woman aged 18-29 years in good health and CMV-seronegative. Here the CDR3 reads CASSESPGETQYF. CDR3 nucleotides: TGCGCCAGCAGTGAGTCGCCCGGGGAGACCCAGTACTTC.